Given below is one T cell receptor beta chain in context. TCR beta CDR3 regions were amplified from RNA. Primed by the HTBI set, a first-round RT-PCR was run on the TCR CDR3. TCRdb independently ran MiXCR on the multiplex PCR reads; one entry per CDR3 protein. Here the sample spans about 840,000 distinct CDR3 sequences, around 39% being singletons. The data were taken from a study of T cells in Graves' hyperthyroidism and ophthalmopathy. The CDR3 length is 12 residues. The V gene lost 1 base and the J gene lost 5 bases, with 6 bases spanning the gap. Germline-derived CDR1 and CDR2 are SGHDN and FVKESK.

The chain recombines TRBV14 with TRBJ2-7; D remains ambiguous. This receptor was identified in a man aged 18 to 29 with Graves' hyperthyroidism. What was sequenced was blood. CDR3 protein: CASSQAPHEQYF. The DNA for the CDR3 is TGTGCCAGCAGCCAAGCACCCCACGAGCAGTACTTC.